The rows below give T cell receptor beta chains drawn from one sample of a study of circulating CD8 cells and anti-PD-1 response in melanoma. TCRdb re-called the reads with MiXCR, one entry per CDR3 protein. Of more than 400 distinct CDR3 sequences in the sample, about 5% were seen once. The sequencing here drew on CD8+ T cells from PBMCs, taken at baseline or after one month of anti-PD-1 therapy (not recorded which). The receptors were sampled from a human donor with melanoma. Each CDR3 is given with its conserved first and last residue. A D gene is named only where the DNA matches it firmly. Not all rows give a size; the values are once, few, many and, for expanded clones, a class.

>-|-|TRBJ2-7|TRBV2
CASSEGSSSYEQYF
TGTGCCAGCAGTGAGGGATCGAGCTCCTACGAGCAGTACTTC
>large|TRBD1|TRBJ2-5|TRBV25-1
CASSDIGQGETQYF
TGTGCCAGCAGTGACATCGGACAGGGTGAGACCCAGTACTTC
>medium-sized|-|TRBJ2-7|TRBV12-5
CASGFDSAEQYF
TGTGCTAGTGGTTTTGACAGCGCCGAGCAGTACTTC
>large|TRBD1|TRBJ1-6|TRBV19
CASRHSTGANSPLHF
TGTGCCAGTAGGCACAGTACAGGGGCAAATTCACCCCTCCACTTT
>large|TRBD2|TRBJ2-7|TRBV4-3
CASSQTSGAIYEQYF
TGCGCCAGCAGCCAAACAAGCGGGGCAATCTACGAGCAGTACTTC
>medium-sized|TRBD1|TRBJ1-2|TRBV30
CAWSKGTGMPTNYGYTF
TGTGCCTGGTCCAAAGGGACAGGGATGCCGACTAACTATGGCTACACCTTC
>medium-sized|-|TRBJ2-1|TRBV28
CASSFEGGYNEQFF
TGTGCCAGCAGTTTTGAAGGGGGCTACAATGAGCAGTTCTTC
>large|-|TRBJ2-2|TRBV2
CASSPNWGQRDGELFF
TGTGCCAGCAGCCCGAACTGGGGGCAAAGGGACGGGGAGCTGTTTTTT
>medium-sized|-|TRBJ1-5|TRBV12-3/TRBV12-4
CASSREQGGQPQHF
TGTGCCAGCAGTCGGGAACAGGGAGGTCAGCCCCAGCATTTT
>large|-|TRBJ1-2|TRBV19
CASSYIAGLIYGYTF
TGTGCCAGTAGTTACATCGCAGGACTCATCTATGGCTACACCTTC
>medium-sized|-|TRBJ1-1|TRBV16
CASSQSVGSTEAFF
TGTGCCAGCAGCCAATCGGTGGGGAGCACTGAAGCTTTCTTT
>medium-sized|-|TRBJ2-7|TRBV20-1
CSARSPLGAEQYF
TGCAGTGCTAGATCCCCGTTGGGGGCTGAGCAGTACTTC
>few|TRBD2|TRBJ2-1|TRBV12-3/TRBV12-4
CASSFRRGGHEQFF
TGTGCCAGCAGTTTCCGGCGGGGGGGCCACGAGCAGTTCTTC
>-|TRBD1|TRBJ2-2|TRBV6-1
CASSALGQGSSGELFF
TGTGCCAGCAGTGCGTTAGGACAGGGTTCATCCGGGGAGCTGTTTTTT
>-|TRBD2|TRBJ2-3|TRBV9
CASSVPGAGEDTQYF
TGTGCCAGCAGCGTACCAGGAGCGGGGGAAGATACGCAGTATTTT
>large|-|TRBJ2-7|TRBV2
CASSDGEQYF
TGTGCCAGCAGTGACGGAGAGCAGTACTTC
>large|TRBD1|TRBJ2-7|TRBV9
CASSEGTAYEQYF
TGTGCCAGCAGCGAGGGGACAGCCTACGAGCAGTACTTC
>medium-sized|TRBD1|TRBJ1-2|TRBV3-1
CASSQVPGQAYGYTF
TGTGCCAGCAGCCAAGTGCCGGGACAGGCCTACGGCTACACCTTC
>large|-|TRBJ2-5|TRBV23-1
CASSQSKYF
TGCGCCAGCAGTCAATCGAAGTACTTC
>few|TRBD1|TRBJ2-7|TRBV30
CAWIPTGSEQYF
TGTGCCTGGATCCCGACAGGGAGCGAGCAGTACTTC
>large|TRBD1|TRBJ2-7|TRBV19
CASSGTGAFYEQYF
TGTGCCAGTAGCGGGACAGGGGCTTTCTACGAGCAGTACTTC
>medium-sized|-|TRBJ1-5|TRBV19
CASSMGTVSQPQHF
TGTGCCAGTAGTATGGGGACTGTCAGTCAGCCCCAGCATTTT
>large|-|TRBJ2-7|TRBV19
CASSQSYSYEQYF
TGTGCCAGTAGCCAGAGTTACAGCTACGAGCAGTACTTC
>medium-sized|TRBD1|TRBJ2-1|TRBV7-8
CASGRTGSVSEQFF
TGTGCCAGCGGACGGACAGGTTCCGTTAGTGAGCAGTTCTTC
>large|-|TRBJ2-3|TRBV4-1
CASSHGALTDTQYF
TGCGCCAGCAGCCACGGGGCCCTTACAGATACGCAGTATTTT
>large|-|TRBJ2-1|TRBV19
CASSMLASYNEQFF
TGTGCCAGTAGTATGCTAGCGAGTTACAATGAGCAGTTCTTC
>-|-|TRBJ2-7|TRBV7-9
CASSLDVENEQYF
TGTGCCAGCAGCTTGGACGTCGAGAACGAGCAGTACTTC
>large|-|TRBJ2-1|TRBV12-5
CASGFTSDEQFF
TGTGCTAGTGGTTTCACGAGCGATGAGCAGTTCTTC
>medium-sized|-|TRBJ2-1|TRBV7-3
CASSWVPGKESNEQFF
TGTGCCAGCAGCTGGGTACCCGGGAAGGAGAGCAATGAGCAGTTCTTC
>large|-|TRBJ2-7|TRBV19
CASDPVSQAGEQYF
TGTGCCTCCGATCCCGTTTCACAGGCGGGCGAGCAGTACTTC
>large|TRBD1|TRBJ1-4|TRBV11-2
CASSLGWTGSEKLFF
TGTGCCAGCAGCTTAGGGTGGACAGGGAGTGAAAAACTGTTTTTT
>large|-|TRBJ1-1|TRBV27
CASSLGTAVEAFF
TGTGCCAGCAGTTTGGGGACGGCCGTTGAAGCTTTCTTT
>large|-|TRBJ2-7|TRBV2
CASSENPGLSYEQYF
TGTGCCAGCAGTGAAAATCCGGGCCTATCCTACGAGCAGTACTTC
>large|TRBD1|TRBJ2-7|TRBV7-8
CASSLEWDRGENF
TGTGCCAGCAGCTTAGAGTGGGACAGGGGGGAGAACTTC
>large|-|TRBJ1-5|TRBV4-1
CASSQDRDQPQHF
TGCGCCAGCAGCCAAGACAGGGATCAGCCCCAGCATTTT
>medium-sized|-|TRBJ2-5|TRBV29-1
CSVVGIEWGETQYF
TGCAGCGTTGTGGGGATTGAGTGGGGAGAGACCCAGTACTTC
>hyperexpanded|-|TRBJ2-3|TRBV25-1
CASGWGTDTQYF
TGTGCCAGCGGATGGGGCACAGATACGCAGTATTTT
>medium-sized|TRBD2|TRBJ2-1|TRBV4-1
CASSPIAGGPGEQFF
TGCGCCAGCAGCCCCATAGCGGGGGGGCCTGGTGAGCAGTTCTTC
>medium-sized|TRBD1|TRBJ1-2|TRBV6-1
CASSEAETGNYGYTF
TGTGCCAGCAGTGAAGCTGAGACAGGGAACTATGGCTACACCTTC
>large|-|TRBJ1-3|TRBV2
CASSAGGSGNTIYF
TGTGCCAGCAGTGCGGGGGGCTCTGGAAACACCATATATTTT
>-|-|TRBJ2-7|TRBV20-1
CSARDGIGAYEQYF
TGCAGTGCTAGAGATGGAATCGGTGCCTACGAGCAGTACTTC
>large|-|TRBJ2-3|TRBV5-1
CASMNRDPIGGPQYF
TGCGCCAGCATGAACCGGGACCCGATCGGGGGGCCGCAGTATTTT
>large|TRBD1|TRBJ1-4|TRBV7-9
CASSFFGQGEEKLFF
TGTGCCAGCAGCTTCTTCGGACAGGGAGAGGAAAAACTGTTTTTT
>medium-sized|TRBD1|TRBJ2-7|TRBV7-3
CASSQAGGGSYEQYF
TGTGCCAGCAGCCAGGCAGGGGGCGGGTCCTACGAGCAGTACTTC
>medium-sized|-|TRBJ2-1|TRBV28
CASSPEWGFDFNEQFF
TGTGCCAGCAGCCCAGAGTGGGGGTTCGATTTCAATGAGCAGTTCTTC
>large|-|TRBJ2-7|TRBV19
CASGDRGRYEQYF
TGTGCCAGTGGGGACCGGGGGCGCTACGAGCAGTACTTC